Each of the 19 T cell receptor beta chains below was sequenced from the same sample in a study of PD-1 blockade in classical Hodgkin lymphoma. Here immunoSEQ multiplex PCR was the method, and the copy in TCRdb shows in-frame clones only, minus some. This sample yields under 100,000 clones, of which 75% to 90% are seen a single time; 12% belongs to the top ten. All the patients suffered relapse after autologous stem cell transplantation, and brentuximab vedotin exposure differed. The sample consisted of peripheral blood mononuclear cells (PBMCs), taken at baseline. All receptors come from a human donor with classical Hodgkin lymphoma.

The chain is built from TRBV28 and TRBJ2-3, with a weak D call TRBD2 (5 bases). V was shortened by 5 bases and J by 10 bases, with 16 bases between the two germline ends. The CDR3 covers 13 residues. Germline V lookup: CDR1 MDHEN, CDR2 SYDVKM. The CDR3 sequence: CASSPQASAAQYF. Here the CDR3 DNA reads TGTGCCAGCAGTCCCCAGGCCTCAGCGGCGCAGTATTTT. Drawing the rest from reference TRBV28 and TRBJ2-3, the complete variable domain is DVKVTQSSRYLVKRTGEKVFLECVQDMDHENMFWYRQDPGLGLRLIYFSYDVKMKEKGDIPEGYSVSREKKERFSLILESASTNQTSMYLCASSPQASAAQYFGPGTRLTVL.

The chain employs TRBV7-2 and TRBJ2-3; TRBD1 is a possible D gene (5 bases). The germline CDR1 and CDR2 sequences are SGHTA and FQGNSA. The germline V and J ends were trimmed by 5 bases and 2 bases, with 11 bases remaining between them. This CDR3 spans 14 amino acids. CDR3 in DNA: TGTGCCAGCAGCACTCAGGGTATCACAGATACGCAGTATTTT. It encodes CASSTQGITDTQYF.

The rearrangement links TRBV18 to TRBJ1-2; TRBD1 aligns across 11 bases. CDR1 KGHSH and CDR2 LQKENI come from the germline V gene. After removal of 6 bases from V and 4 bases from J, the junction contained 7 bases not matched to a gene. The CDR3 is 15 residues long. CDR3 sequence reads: CASSPGTGGSYGYTF. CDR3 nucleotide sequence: TGTGCCAGCTCCCCCGGGACAGGGGGGTCCTATGGCTACACCTTC.

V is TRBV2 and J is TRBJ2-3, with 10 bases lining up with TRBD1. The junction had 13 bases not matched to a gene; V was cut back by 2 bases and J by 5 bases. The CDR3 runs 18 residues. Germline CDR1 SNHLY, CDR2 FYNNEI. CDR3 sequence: CASSEFSVTGGREDTQYF. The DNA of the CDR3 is TGTGCCAGCAGTGAATTTTCGGTGACAGGGGGCAGGGAAGATACGCAGTATTTT.

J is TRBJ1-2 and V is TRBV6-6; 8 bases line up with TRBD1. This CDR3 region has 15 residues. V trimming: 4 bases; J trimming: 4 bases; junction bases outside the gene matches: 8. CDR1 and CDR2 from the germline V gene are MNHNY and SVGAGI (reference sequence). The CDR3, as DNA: TGTGCCAGCAGTTCTACAGGGGGAGGGATCTATGGCTACACCTTC. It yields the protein CASSSTGGGIYGYTF.

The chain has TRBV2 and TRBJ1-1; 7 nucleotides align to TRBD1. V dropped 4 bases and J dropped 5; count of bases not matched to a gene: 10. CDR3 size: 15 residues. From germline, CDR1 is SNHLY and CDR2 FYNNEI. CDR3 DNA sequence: TGTGCCAGCAGTGCCCCCCCAGGGGGGCTGACTGAAGCTTTCTTT. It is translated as CASSAPPGGLTEAFF.

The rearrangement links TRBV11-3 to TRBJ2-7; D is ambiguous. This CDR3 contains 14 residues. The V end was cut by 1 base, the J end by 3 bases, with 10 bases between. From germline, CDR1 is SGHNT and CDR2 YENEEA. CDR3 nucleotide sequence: TGTGCCAGCAGCTTAGTGGGTTCTTACTACGAGCAGTACTTC. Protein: CASSLVGSYYEQYF.

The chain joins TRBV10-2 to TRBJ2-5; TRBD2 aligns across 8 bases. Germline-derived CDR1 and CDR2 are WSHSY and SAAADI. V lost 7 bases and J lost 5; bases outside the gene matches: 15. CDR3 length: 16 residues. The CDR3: CASKGIWGRGGETQYF. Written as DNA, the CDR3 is TGCGCCAGCAAGGGGATCTGGGGCCGGGGGGGTGAGACCCAGTACTTC.

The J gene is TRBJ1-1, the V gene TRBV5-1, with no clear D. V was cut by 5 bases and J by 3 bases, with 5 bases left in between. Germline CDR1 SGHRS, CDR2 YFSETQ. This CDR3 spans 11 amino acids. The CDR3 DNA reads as TGCGCCAGCAGGGAGGACACTGAAGCTTTCTTT. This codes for CASREDTEAFF.

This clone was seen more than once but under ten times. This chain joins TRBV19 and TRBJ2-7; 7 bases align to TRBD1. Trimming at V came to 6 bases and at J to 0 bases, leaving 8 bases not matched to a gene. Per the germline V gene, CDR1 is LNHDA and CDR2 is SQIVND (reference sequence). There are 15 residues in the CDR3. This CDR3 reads CASRFGQASSYEQYF. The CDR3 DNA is TGTGCCAGTAGATTTGGACAGGCCAGCTCCTACGAGCAGTACTTC. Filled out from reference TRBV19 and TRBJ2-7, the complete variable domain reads DGGITQSPKYLFRKEGQNVTLSCEQNLNHDAMYWYRQDPGQGLRLIYYSQIVNDFQKGDIAEGYSVSREKKESFPLTVTSAQKNPTAFYLCASRFGQASSYEQYFGPGTRLTVT.

The CDR3: CASSSEARDEQYF. The CDR3, as DNA: TGTGCCAGCAGTTCAGAGGCGCGGGACGAGCAGTACTTC. The chain carries TRBV11-3 and TRBJ2-7; D may be TRBD2 (5 bases). The CDR3 consists of 13 residues. Trimming cost V 6 bases and J 5 bases, with 14 bases left between them. Germline V CDR1 and CDR2: SGHNT, YENEEA.

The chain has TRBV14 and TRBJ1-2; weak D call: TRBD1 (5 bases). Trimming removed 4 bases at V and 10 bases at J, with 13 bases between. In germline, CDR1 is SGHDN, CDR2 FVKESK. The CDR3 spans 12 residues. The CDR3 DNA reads TGTGCCAGCAGCCCATCACAACAGGTCTACACCTTC. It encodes CASSPSQQVYTF.

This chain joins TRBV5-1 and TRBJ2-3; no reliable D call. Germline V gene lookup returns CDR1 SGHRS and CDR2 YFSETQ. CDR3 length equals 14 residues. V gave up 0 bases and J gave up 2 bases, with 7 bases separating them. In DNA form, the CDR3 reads TGCGCCAGCAGCTTGGTGCTACTCACAGATACGCAGTATTTT. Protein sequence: CASSLVLLTDTQYF. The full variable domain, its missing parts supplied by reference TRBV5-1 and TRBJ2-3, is KAGVTQTPRYLIKTRGQQVTLSCSPISGHRSVSWYQQTPGQGLQFLFEYFSETQRNKGNFPGRFSGRQFSNSRSEMNVSTLELGDSALYLCASSLVLLTDTQYFGPGTRLTVL.

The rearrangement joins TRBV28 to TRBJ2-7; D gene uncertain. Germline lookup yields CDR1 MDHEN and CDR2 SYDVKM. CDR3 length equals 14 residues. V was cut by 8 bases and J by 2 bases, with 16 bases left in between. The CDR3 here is CASGLVAIPYEQYF. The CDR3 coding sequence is TGTGCCAGCGGGCTGGTAGCTATCCCCTACGAGCAGTACTTC. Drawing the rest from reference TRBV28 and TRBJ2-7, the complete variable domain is DVKVTQSSRYLVKRTGEKVFLECVQDMDHENMFWYRQDPGLGLRLIYFSYDVKMKEKGDIPEGYSVSREKKERFSLILESASTNQTSMYLCASGLVAIPYEQYFGPGTRLTVT.

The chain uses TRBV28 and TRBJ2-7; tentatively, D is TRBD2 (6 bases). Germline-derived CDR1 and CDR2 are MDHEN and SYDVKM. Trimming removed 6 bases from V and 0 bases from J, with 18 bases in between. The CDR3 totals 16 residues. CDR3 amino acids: CASRPGAGTFSYEQYF. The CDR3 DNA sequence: TGTGCCAGCAGGCCCGGGGCGGGAACCTTCTCCTACGAGCAGTACTTC.

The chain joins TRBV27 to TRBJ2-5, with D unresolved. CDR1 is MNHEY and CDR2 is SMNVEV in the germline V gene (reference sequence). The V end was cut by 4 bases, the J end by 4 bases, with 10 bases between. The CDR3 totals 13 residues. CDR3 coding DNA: TGTGCCAGCAGTTCCCTTCAGCGAGAGACCCAGTACTTC. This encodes CASSSLQRETQYF.

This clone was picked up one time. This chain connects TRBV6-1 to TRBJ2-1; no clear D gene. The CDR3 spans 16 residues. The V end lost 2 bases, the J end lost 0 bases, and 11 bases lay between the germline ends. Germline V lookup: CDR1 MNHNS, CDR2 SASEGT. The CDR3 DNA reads TGTGCCAGCAGTGAATTGGTGGCAAGCTCCTACAATGAGCAGTTCTTC. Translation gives CASSELVASSYNEQFF.

CDR3 in DNA: TGTGCTAGTGGTCCCCCGGACTCCTACAATGAGCAGTTCTTC. Its protein is CASGPPDSYNEQFF. The chain couples TRBV12-5 to TRBJ2-1; no firm D call. Germline CDR1 LGHNT, CDR2 FRNRAP. CDR3 length: 14 residues. Trimming cost V 5 bases and J 0 bases, with 8 bases left between them.

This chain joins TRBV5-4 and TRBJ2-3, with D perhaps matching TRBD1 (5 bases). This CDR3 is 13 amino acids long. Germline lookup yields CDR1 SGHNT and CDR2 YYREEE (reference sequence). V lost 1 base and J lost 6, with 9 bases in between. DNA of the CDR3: TGTGCCAGCAGCTTGCCTGGGGCGGATACGCAGTATTTT. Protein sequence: CASSLPGADTQYF.